This TCR beta chain comes out of a study of cytotoxic CD8 clonotypes in ibrutinib-treated CLL. Study background: The group held more than 10 relapsed/refractory and around 14 treatment-naive patients, with roughly 17 IGHV unmutated. Samples yielded averages of some 240,000 productive templates and 94,082 productive rearrangements.

Germline loops: CDR1 SGHDT, CDR2 YYEEEE. V shed 3 bases, J shed 7 bases, and the junction held 14 bases outside the gene matches. The CDR3 runs 17 residues. Data came from immunoSEQ multiplex PCR; TCRdb stores just in-frame clones and leaves some out. The data contain about 200,000 clones, more than 65% of them seen just once; the ten biggest clones take up roughly 5.8%. Sequencing used PBMCs, obtained after 12 months of ibrutinib treatment. The source of this sequence is a human donor with chronic lymphocytic leukemia. This chain connects TRBV5-6 to TRBJ2-5, with 11 bases identical to TRBD2. CDR3 coding DNA: TGTGCCAGCAGCTCCCCGGGGACTAGCGGACCTTCAGGGACCCAGTACTTC. Its protein is CASSSPGTSGPSGTQYF.